This T cell receptor (beta chain) was captured in a study of T cells in Graves' hyperthyroidism and ophthalmopathy. Study-wide points: The model's output predicted ophthalmopathy at a median of roughly 6 months prior to onset.

This clonotype was found a few times. Its target is not known. Absent ophthalmopathy progression within 18 months defined stable Graves' hyperthyroidism. Each 10 ml fresh peripheral blood draw supplied the PBMCs. The junction had 3 bases not matched to a gene; V was cut back by 3 bases and J by 1 base. Germline values: CDR1 SGDLS, CDR2 YYNGEE. The CDR3 length is 14 residues. Amplification yielded TCR beta CDR3 regions, with RNA transcripts as the source. The HTBI primer set was used in a first-round RT-PCR of the TCR CDR3. TCRdb processed the multiplex PCR reads anew with MiXCR; each CDR3 protein has one entry. The data hold fewer than 350,000 distinct CDR3 sequences, with 15% to 20% observed a single time.

The TCR originated in a woman aged 45-60 years with Graves' hyperthyroidism. What was sequenced was blood. V usage is TRBV9 and J usage is TRBJ1-1; 7 nucleotides agree with TRBD1. The CDR3, as DNA: TGTGCCAGCAGCGGACGACAGGGGAACACTGAAGCTTTCTTT. Translation: CASSGRQGNTEAFF.